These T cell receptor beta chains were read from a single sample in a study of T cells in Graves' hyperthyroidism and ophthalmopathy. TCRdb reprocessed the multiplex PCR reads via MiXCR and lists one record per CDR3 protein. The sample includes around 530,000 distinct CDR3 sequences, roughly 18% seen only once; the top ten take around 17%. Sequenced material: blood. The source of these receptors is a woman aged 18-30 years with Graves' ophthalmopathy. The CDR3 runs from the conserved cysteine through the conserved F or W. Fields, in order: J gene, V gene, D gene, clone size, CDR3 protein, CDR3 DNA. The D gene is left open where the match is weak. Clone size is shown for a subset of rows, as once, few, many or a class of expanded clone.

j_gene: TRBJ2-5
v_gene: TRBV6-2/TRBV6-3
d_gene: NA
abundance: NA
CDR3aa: CASSGLTEYQETQYF
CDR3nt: TGTGCCAGCAGTGGCTTGACGGAGTACCAAGAGACCCAGTACTTC

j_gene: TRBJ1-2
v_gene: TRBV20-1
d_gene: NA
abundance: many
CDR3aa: CSARVRDGYTF
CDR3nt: TGCAGTGCTAGAGTTCGCGATGGCTACACCTTC

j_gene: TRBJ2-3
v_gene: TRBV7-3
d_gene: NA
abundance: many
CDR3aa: CASSDSGEVDTQYF
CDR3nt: TGTGCCAGCAGCGACTCGGGTGAAGTAGATACGCAGTATTTT

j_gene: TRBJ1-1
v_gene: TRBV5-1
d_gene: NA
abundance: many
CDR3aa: CASSSGRAGMAFF
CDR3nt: TGCGCCAGCAGCTCCGGGAGAGCAGGTATGGCTTTCTTT

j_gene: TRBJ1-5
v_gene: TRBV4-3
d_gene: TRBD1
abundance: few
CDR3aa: CASSQDVLTGFQPQHF
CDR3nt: TGCGCCAGCAGCCAAGATGTGCTGACAGGGTTTCAGCCCCAGCATTTT

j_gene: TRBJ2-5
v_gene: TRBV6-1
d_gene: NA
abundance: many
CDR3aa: CASTAGIQETQYF
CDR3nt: TGTGCCAGCACCGCGGGGATCCAAGAGACCCAGTACTTC

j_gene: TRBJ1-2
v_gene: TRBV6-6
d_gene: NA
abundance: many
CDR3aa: CASSYSGMVNYGYTF
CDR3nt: TGTGCCAGCAGTTACTCGGGAATGGTGAACTATGGCTACACCTTC

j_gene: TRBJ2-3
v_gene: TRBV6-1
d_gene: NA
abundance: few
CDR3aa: CASSSLGHSTDTQYF
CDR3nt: TGTGCCAGCAGTTCTTTAGGACATAGCACAGATACGCAGTATTTT

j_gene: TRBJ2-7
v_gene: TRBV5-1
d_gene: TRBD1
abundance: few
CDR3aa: CASSARQGTTYEQYF
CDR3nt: TGCGCCAGCAGCGCTAGACAGGGGACGACCTACGAGCAGTACTTC

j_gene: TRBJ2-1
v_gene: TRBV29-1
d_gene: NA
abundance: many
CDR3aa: CSVDDRWLVEQFF
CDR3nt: TGCAGCGTTGATGATCGGTGGTTGGTTGAGCAGTTCTTC

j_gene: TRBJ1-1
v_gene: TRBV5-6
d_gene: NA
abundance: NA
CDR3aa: CASSLFGGETMNTEAFF
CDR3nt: TGTGCCAGCAGCTTATTTGGTGGGGAAACCATGAACACTGAAGCTTTCTTT

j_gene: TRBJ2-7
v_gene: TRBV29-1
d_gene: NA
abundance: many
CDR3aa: CSVEDRVAREYEQYF
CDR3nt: TGCAGCGTTGAAGATCGGGTCGCCAGGGAGTACGAGCAGTACTTC

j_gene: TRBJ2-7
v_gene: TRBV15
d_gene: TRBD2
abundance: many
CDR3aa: CATSRGLAGDSYEQYF
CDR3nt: TGTGCCACCAGCAGGGGACTAGCGGGAGACTCCTACGAGCAGTACTTC

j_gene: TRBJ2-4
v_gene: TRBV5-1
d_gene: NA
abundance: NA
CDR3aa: CASSLAPLAKNIQYF
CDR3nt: TGCGCCAGCAGCTTGGCTCCTCTAGCCAAAAACATTCAGTACTTC

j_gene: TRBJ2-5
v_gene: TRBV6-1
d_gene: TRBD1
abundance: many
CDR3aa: CASSLGGAETQYF
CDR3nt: TGTGCCAGCAGTTTAGGGGGCGCGGAGACCCAGTACTTC

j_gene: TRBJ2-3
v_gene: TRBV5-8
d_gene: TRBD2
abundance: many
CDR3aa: CASSLVSGTSGTTQYF
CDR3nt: TGTGCCAGCAGCTTGGTTTCGGGGACTAGCGGCACTACGCAGTATTTT

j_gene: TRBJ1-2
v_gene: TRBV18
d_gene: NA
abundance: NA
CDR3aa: CASSDTDLREANYGYTF
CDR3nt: TGTGCCAGCTCTGATACGGACCTAAGGGAAGCTAACTATGGCTACACCTTC

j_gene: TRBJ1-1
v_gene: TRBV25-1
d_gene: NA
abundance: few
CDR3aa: CASSESGGPSAFF
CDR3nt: TGTGCCAGCAGTGAATCCGGGGGCCCGTCTGCTTTCTTT